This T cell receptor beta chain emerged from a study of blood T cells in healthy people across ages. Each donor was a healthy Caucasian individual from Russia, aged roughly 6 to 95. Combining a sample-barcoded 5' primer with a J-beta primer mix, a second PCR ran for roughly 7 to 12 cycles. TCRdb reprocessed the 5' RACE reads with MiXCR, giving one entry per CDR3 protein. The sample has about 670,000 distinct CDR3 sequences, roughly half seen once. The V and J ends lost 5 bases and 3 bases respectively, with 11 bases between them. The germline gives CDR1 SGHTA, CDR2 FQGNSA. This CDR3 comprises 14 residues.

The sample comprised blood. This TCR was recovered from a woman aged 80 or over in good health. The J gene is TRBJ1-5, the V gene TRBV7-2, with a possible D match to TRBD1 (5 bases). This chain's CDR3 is CASSVRGYNQPQHF. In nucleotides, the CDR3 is TGTGCCAGCAGCGTAAGGGGTTACAATCAGCCCCAGCATTTT.